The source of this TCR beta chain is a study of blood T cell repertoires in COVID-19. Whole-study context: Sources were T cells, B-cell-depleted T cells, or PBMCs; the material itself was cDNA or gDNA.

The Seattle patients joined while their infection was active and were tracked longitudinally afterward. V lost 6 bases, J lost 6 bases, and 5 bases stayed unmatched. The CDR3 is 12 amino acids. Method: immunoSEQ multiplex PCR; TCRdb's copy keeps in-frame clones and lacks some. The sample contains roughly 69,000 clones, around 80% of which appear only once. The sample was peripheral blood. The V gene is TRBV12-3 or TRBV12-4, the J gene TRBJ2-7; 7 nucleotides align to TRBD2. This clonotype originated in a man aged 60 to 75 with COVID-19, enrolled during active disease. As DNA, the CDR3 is TGTGCCAGCAGCCTCACGGGGGGCGAGCAGTACTTC. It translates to CASSLTGGEQYF.